These 21 T cell receptor beta chains were all obtained from the same sample, sequenced in a study of CD8 T cells in ankylosing spondylitis. Each CDR3 protein gets one entry after TCRdb re-called the 5' RACE reads with MiXCR. This sample yields fewer than 200,000 distinct CDR3 sequences, of which about 16% are seen a single time; approximately 7.6% belongs to the top ten. Sequenced sample: blood, either unsorted or a sorted T cell fraction (not recorded which). All receptors come from a male donor with ankylosing spondylitis or in good health (not recorded which).

The genes are TRBV10-3 and TRBJ1-2; D unclear. The V gene's germline CDR1 is ENHRY and CDR2 SYGVKD. The V end was cut by 2 bases, the J end by 0 bases, with 4 bases between. The CDR3 consists of 13 residues. CDR3 sequence: CAISEPANYGYTF. The CDR3 nucleotides read TGTGCCATCAGTGAGCCGGCTAACTATGGCTACACCTTC.

Worth noting for this clonotype: At one boundary the junction diverges from the germline segment, which might be a read error. The V call is TRBV20-1, the J call TRBJ1-5; 11 bases map to TRBD1. This CDR3 contains 17 residues. CDR1 DFQATT and CDR2 SNEGSKA come from the germline V gene (reference sequence). CDR3 region: CCARDQDRGPFNQPQHF. In DNA, the CDR3 is TGCTGTGCTAGAGATCAGGACAGGGGGCCTTTTAATCAGCCCCAGCATTTT.

This chain joins TRBV12-3 or TRBV12-4 and TRBJ2-3; TRBD2 matches 13 bases. Losses at the gene ends were 3 bases for V and 3 bases for J; bases not matched to a gene: 6. This CDR3 is 17 amino acids long. The CDR3 sequence: CASSLRTSGRGTDTQYF. In nucleotides, the CDR3 is TGTGCCAGCAGTTTGAGGACTAGCGGGAGAGGGACAGATACGCAGTATTTT.

This clonotype was observed many times. The J gene is TRBJ2-2, the V gene TRBV5-1; the D is unclear. Trimming shortened V by 5 bases and J by 2 bases, and 10 bases separated the two germline ends. The CDR3 has 14 amino acids. CDR1 and CDR2 from the germline V gene are SGHRS and YFSETQ. In DNA form, the CDR3 reads TGCGCCAGCAGACGCGACCAAAACACCGGGGAGCTGTTTTTT. This gives the protein CASRRDQNTGELFF.

The chain uses TRBV27 and TRBJ2-4, with 8 bases that match TRBD2. The CDR3 totals 13 residues. V gave up 6 bases and J gave up 5 bases; unmatched junction bases: 3. Germline V CDR1 and CDR2: MNHEY, SMNVEV (reference sequence). As DNA, the CDR3 is TGTGCCAGCAGGCCAGCGGGGGAAAACATTCAGTACTTC. Its translation: CASRPAGENIQYF.

This clonotype was counted ten times or more. The J gene is TRBJ2-3, the V gene TRBV29-1; the match to TRBD2 covers 7 bases. The CDR3 extends over 12 amino acids. Germline CDR1 SQVTM, CDR2 ANQGSEA. V gave up 1 base and J gave up 11 bases; unmatched junction bases: 6. In DNA form, the CDR3 reads TGCAGCGTTGAAGGCGGCGGGGGAAAGCAGTATTTT. It translates to CSVEGGGGKQYF.

At least ten counts were recorded for this clonotype. This chain uses TRBV20-1 with TRBJ2-1; 10 positions match TRBD2. V lost 5 bases to trimming and J lost 0 bases; unmatched junction nucleotides: 7. Looked up from germline, CDR1 is DFQATT and CDR2 is SNEGSKA (reference sequence). The CDR3 is 16 amino acids. The CDR3 sequence is CSADPPSGGSYNEQFF. CDR3 sequence (DNA): TGCAGTGCTGACCCTCCTAGCGGGGGCTCCTACAATGAGCAGTTCTTC.

This clonotype was observed at least ten times. The rearrangement uses TRBV20-1 and TRBJ2-1; 10 bases are shared with TRBD2. This CDR3 comprises 15 residues. With V trimmed by 0 bases and J by 8 bases, 7 bases remained unmatched. The V gene's germline CDR1 is DFQATT and CDR2 SNEGSKA (reference sequence). The CDR3 region is CSARDSGLAVHEQFF. As DNA, the CDR3 is TGCAGTGCTAGAGATTCTGGACTAGCGGTCCATGAGCAGTTCTTC.

The V call is TRBV4-2, the J call TRBJ2-7, with a weak D call TRBD2 (5 bases). CDR1 is LGHNA and CDR2 is YNFKEQ in the germline V gene. This CDR3 comprises 13 residues. V lost 4 bases and J 6 bases, leaving 13 bases between the germline ends. CDR3 in amino acids: CASSPRAICEQYF. CDR3 nucleotide sequence: TGTGCCAGCAGCCCGAGGGCCATCTGCGAGCAGTACTTC.

The chain recombines TRBV6-2 or TRBV6-3 with TRBJ1-6, with D possibly being TRBD1 (5 bases). This CDR3 contains 15 residues. Trimming removed 6 bases at V and 6 bases at J, with 15 bases between. Germline lookup yields CDR1 MNHEY and CDR2 SVGEGT. CDR3 amino acids: CASSASGLFNSPLHF. The CDR3, as DNA: TGTGCCAGCAGCGCATCGGGACTTTTTAATTCACCCCTCCACTTT.

This clonotype showed up many times. The gene calls are TRBV4-2 and TRBJ2-3; TRBD2 matches at 9 bases. Unmatched junction bases numbered 9, after V lost 4 bases and J lost 4 bases. CDR3 size: 16 residues. The V gene's germline CDR1 is LGHNA and CDR2 YNFKEQ. The CDR3 protein is CASSRGAKREADTQYF. The CDR3 DNA is TGTGCCAGCAGCCGCGGGGCTAAGCGGGAGGCAGATACGCAGTATTTT.

The chain recombines TRBV6-6 with TRBJ1-2; D not resolved. Trimming stripped 5 bases from V and 8 bases from J, with 15 bases between. CDR3 length: 13 amino acids. CDR1 is MNHNY, CDR2 SVGAGI, per germline (reference sequence). The CDR3 loop reads CASSLQKIGGYTF. CDR3 DNA sequence: TGTGCCAGCAGTCTACAGAAGATAGGGGGCTACACCTTC.

There are many counts of this clonotype. The rearrangement links TRBV2 to TRBJ2-3, with 9 nucleotides matching TRBD2. The V gene's germline CDR1 is SNHLY and CDR2 FYNNEI. The CDR3 length is 15 residues. V shed 8 bases, J shed 0 bases, and the junction held 6 bases outside the gene matches. The CDR3 bases are TGTGCCAGCGTGACTAGCGGAGGAAGCACAGATACGCAGTATTTT. This codes for CASVTSGGSTDTQYF. Supplemented by reference TRBV2 and TRBJ2-3, the full variable domain reads EPEVTQTPSHQVTQMGQEVILRCVPISNHLYFYWYRQILGQKVEFLVSFYNNEISEKSEIFDDQFSVERPDGSNFTLKIRSTKLEDSAMYFCASVTSGGSTDTQYFGPGTRLTVL.

There are a few counts of this clonotype. The chain links TRBV7-8 to TRBJ2-5, with D perhaps matching TRBD1 (5 bases). CDR3 size: 15 residues. Deletions cut 1 base from V and 0 bases from J, with 9 bases between. The germline V gene has CDR1 SGHVS and CDR2 FQNEAQ. In DNA form, the CDR3 reads TGTGCCAGCAGCTTAGGAGACAGAGACCAAGAGACCCAGTACTTC. It specifies CASSLGDRDQETQYF.

This clonotype showed up many times. The CDR3 nucleotides read TGTGCCAGCAGTTTTTGGGACAGGGGAGGGGAGCTGTTTTTT. Its protein product is CASSFWDRGGELFF. This chain uses TRBV12-3 or TRBV12-4 with TRBJ2-2, with 10 bases fitting TRBD1. Trimming cost V 3 bases and J 8 bases; bases outside gene matches: 3. The CDR3 has 14 amino acids.

This clonotype was recorded many times. The CDR3 bases are TGCAGCGTTCTTAGTGATGAGCAGTTCTTC. Protein product: CSVLSDEQFF. V usage is TRBV29-1 and J usage is TRBJ2-1; D is unclear. Germline CDR1 and CDR2: SQVTM and ANQGSEA. The CDR3 loop spans 10 amino acids. V lost 5 bases to trimming and J lost 8 bases, with 7 bases between them.

This clonotype was recorded many times. The chain links TRBV15 to TRBJ2-1; no reliable D call. The CDR3 totals 15 residues. Per the germline V gene, CDR1 is LNHNV and CDR2 is YYDKDF (reference sequence). Trimming left V 0 bases short and J 0 bases short, with 6 bases between. CDR3 sequence reads: CATSREGSSYNEQFF. CDR3 DNA sequence: TGTGCCACCAGCAGAGAAGGCAGCTCCTACAATGAGCAGTTCTTC.

This chain uses TRBV7-9 with TRBJ1-3; no clear D gene. The V end was cut by 7 bases, the J end by 9 bases, with 16 bases between. The CDR3 sequence is 13 residues long. The V gene's germline CDR1 is SEHNR and CDR2 FQNEAQ (reference sequence). CDR3 coding DNA: TGTGCCAGCACCTCCCGATACGGTGGCACCATATATTTT. It translates to CASTSRYGGTIYF. Complete variable domain (other parts from reference TRBV7-9 and TRBJ1-3): DTGVSQNPRHKITKRGQNVTFRCDPISEHNRLYWYRQTLGQGPEFLTYFQNEAQLEKSRLLSDRFSAERPKGSFSTLEIQRTEQGDSAMYLCASTSRYGGTIYFGEGSWLTVV.

This clonotype was recorded at least ten times. The rearrangement joins TRBV9 to TRBJ2-1, with D perhaps TRBD1 or TRBD2 (5 bases each). Trimming took 8 bases from V and 6 from J, leaving 15 bases between them. CDR3 size: 13 residues. CDR1 SGDLS and CDR2 YYNGEE come from the germline V gene. CDR3 sequence (DNA): TGTGCCAGTTGCCGGGGCATTGGCAATGAGCAGTTCTTC. This gives the protein CASCRGIGNEQFF.

The chain links TRBV4-2 to TRBJ1-5, with D tentatively TRBD1 (6 bases). This CDR3 contains 15 residues. V lost 0 bases to trimming and J lost 0 bases, with 6 bases between them. Germline V lookup: CDR1 LGHNA, CDR2 YNFKEQ. CDR3 loop: CASSQDRGSNQPQHF. The CDR3 bases are TGTGCCAGCAGCCAAGACAGGGGTAGCAATCAGCCCCAGCATTTT.

The table lists this clonotype with many counts. The chain uses TRBV20-1 and TRBJ2-1; a possible D gene is TRBD2 (6 bases). The V and J ends lost 5 bases and 7 bases respectively, with 21 bases between them. This CDR3 is built from 15 residues. Germline loops: CDR1 DFQATT, CDR2 SNEGSKA (reference sequence). In nucleotides, the CDR3 is TGCAGTGCTCCCCGTAGCGGAGGAGCTGAGAATGAGCAGTTCTTC. Encoded protein: CSAPRSGGAENEQFF.